The 9 T cell receptor beta chains listed next were all sequenced from one sample in a study of tumor-infiltrating lymphocytes in primary liver carcinoma. Constant-region priming of 500 ng total RNA yielded TCR beta cDNA. Each TCR beta library was derived from three nested multiplex PCR rounds that employed slightly modified ARM-PCR. TRBV1-TRBV30 forward primers paired with a C-beta reverse primer drove the first two PCR rounds, around 9 cycles each. TCRdb re-called the multiplex PCR reads through MiXCR, storing one row per CDR3 protein. This sample has 190,000 or so distinct CDR3 sequences, with 65% found just once. RNA was extracted from whole blood without cell sorting, alongside germline DNA. Sequenced input: peripheral blood. The source is a woman between 55 and 75 years old with primary liver carcinoma and hepatitis B virus infection.

Regarding this clonotype: Being one base from a much bigger clone, this may be a read error. The V and J genes are TRBV12-5 and TRBJ1-2, with TRBD1 as a possible D gene (6 bases). Germline CDR1 reads LGHNT; CDR2 reads FRNRAP. The length of the CDR3 is 12 residues. In DNA, the CDR3 is TGTACTAGTGGTTCGTGGGACAAGGGCTACACCTTC. Protein sequence: CTSGSWDKGYTF.

This chain uses TRBV29-1 with TRBJ1-1; no firm D call. The CDR3 extends over 11 amino acids. Germline V gene lookup returns CDR1 SQVTM and CDR2 ANQGSEA. V was trimmed by 5 bases and J by 4 bases, leaving 8 bases between them. Here the CDR3 reads CSVRSGTEAFF. Here the CDR3 DNA reads TGCAGCGTTCGATCGGGCACTGAAGCTTTCTTT.

This clonotype came up once. This sequence may be a read error, since a much larger clone differs from it by one base. The genes are TRBV10-1 and TRBJ2-1; the D is unclear. The germline V gene encodes CDR1 WNHNN and CDR2 SYGVQD (reference sequence). The CDR3 contains 13 residues. The CDR3 DNA reads TGCGCCAGCGGGTCGAGCTCCTGCAATGAGCAGTTCTTC. Its protein is CASGSSSCNEQFF.

A note on this clonotype: A junction end diverges from the germline sequence, so it may reflect a read error. The chain recombines TRBV4-1 with TRBJ2-5; the D gene is possibly TRBD2 (5 bases). The length of the CDR3 is 16 residues. The germline gives CDR1 MGHRA, CDR2 YSYEKL. The CDR3 region has the DNA TGCGCCAGCAGCCCCCGGAATAGGGTATTCGGGGAGATCCAGTGCTTC. Encoded protein: CASSPRNRVFGEIQCF.

Note on this clonotype: This clone may be a read error of a much larger clone one base away. The V and J genes are TRBV5-5 and TRBJ2-3, with D unresolved. The germline V gene has CDR1 SGHKS and CDR2 YYEKEE (reference sequence). The CDR3 loop spans 13 amino acids. This chain's CDR3 is CASSRMYTDRQYF. CDR3 coding DNA: TGTGCCAGCAGCAGGATGTACACAGATAGGCAGTATTTT.

A note on this clonotype: A much larger clonotype is one base distant, so this may be a read error. The V and J genes are TRBV14 and TRBJ1-4, with D unresolved. V lost 3 bases and J lost 13, with 15 bases in between. Germline-derived CDR1 and CDR2 are SGHDN and FVKESK. The CDR3 covers 13 residues. CDR3 in DNA: TGTGCCAGCAGCCAGGGAACGGACTCGATACTGTTTTTT. Amino acid sequence: CASSQGTDSILFF.

The V call is TRBV2, the J call TRBJ2-1; D is perhaps TRBD2 (6 bases). V lost 6 bases and J lost 6, with 15 bases in between. This CDR3 spans 14 amino acids. Germline V gene lookup returns CDR1 SNHLY and CDR2 FYNNEI. Here the CDR3 reads CASRGLARLNEQFF. The DNA of the CDR3 is TGTGCCAGCAGGGGACTTGCCCGCCTCAATGAGCAGTTCTTC.

This chain connects TRBV28 to TRBJ1-2, with D possibly matching TRBD1 (5 bases). The CDR3 consists of 16 residues. Germline values: CDR1 MDHEN, CDR2 SYDVKM. V dropped 5 bases and J dropped 0 bases, with 16 bases sitting between them. The CDR3 DNA follows: TGTGCCAGCAGTACAGTGGGGGGGATTTCTAACTATGGCTACACCTTC. Protein: CASSTVGGISNYGYTF.

This clonotype was seen only once. One junction end does not reproduce the germline sequence, and a read error may be involved. The chain recombines TRBV5-1 with TRBJ2-5, with 9 bases matching TRBD1. The CDR3 length is 15 residues. Germline V gene data show CDR1 as SGHRS and CDR2 as YFSETQ. The CDR3 reads CASSFGQGLKEIQYF. The CDR3 bases are TGCGCCAGCAGCTTCGGACAGGGGCTTAAAGAGATCCAGTACTTC.